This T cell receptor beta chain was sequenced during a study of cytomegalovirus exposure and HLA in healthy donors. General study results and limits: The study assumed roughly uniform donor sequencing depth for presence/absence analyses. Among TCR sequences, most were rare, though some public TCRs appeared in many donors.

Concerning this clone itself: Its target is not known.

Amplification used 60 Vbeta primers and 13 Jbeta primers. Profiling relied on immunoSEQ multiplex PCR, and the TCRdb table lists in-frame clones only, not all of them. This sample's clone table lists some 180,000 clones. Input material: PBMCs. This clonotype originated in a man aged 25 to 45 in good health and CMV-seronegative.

The CDR3 loop reads CASSLRGFRQETQYF. For the CDR3, the DNA is TGTGCCAGCTCACTAAGGGGATTTCGGCAAGAGACCCAGTACTTC. This chain connects TRBV18 to TRBJ2-5; D possibly corresponds to TRBD1 (5 bases). The CDR3 consists of 15 residues. Deletions cut 4 bases from V and 2 bases from J, with 14 bases between. Germline loops: CDR1 KGHSH, CDR2 LQKENI.